What follows are 9 T cell receptor beta chains derived from one specimen sequenced in a study of T cell clonotyping in hematopoietic cell transplantation (dated by TCRdb to the early 2020s). The time point label, read with the paper, signifies: recipient sample about 28 days before transplant, after cytoreduction. The library came from the immunoSEQ multiplex PCR assay. Drawn from immuneACCESS, this table holds only the in-frame rearrangements with V and J called that TCRdb kept. Clones are partly lost; checked studies trace under half to an unresolved V gene and leave the rest unexplained. This sample comprises approximately 50,000 clones, about nine tenths of them detected only once. 5.9% of the sample goes to the ten largest clones. The sequencing here drew on peripheral blood mononuclear cells, taken before stem cell transplant. Receptors originate from a man aged 60 to 75 with biphenotypic leukemia. Some clones in this sample may be carry-over from other donors' samples.

The rearrangement joins TRBV6-1 to TRBJ1-1, with D possibly matching TRBD1 (6 bases). CDR1 is MNHNS, CDR2 SASEGT, per germline. There are 13 residues in the CDR3. Trimming shortened V by 6 bases and J by 6 bases, and 14 bases separated the two germline ends. The CDR3, as DNA: TGTGCCAGCAGCACAGGGAGGATGGCTGAAGCTTTCTTT. As protein: CASSTGRMAEAFF.

V gene TRBV11-2 combines with J gene TRBJ2-7; TRBD2 matches 10 bases. V lost 0 bases and J lost 5; bases outside the gene matches: 4. CDR1 is SGHAT and CDR2 is FQNNGV in the germline V gene. This CDR3 contains 15 residues. Here the CDR3 reads CASSLEGLARDEQYF. CDR3 in DNA: TGTGCCAGCAGCTTAGAGGGACTAGCGAGGGACGAGCAGTACTTC.

The chain is built from TRBV28 and TRBJ2-1, with 9 bases that match TRBD1. V lost 6 bases, J lost 15 bases, and 12 bases stayed unmatched. The germline gives CDR1 MDHEN, CDR2 SYDVKM. This CDR3 is built from 13 residues. The CDR3 reads CASRPPGTGTSFF. DNA of the CDR3: TGTGCCAGCAGACCTCCCGGGACAGGGACATCGTTCTTC.

This clone appeared a few times. The chain carries TRBV18 and TRBJ2-1; 14 bases align to TRBD2. V was pared by 0 bases and J by 9 bases, with 1 base of the junction left unmatched. Germline V CDR1 and CDR2: KGHSH, LQKENI. The CDR3 totals 15 residues. CDR3 sequence: CASSPPGLAGAEQFF. The CDR3 DNA sequence: TGTGCCAGCTCACCACCGGGACTAGCGGGAGCTGAGCAGTTCTTC.

The chain uses TRBV13 and TRBJ1-3; a weak D match, TRBD1 (6 bases). The germline V and J ends were trimmed by 5 bases and 5 bases, with 16 bases remaining between them. Per the germline V gene, CDR1 is PRHDT and CDR2 is FYEKMQ (reference sequence). CDR3 size: 15 residues. The CDR3 region has the DNA TGTGCCAGCAGCCCTAGGGGGTCGAGTCGAAACACCATATATTTT. Protein sequence: CASSPRGSSRNTIYF.

This clone was observed a few times. The chain recombines TRBV6-5 with TRBJ2-7; D is unresolved. The CDR3 length is 15 residues. Germline V lookup: CDR1 MNHEY, CDR2 SVGAGI. Trimming cost V 6 bases and J 0 bases, with 15 bases left between them. The CDR3 spells CASRNPTDNSYEQYF. CDR3 DNA sequence: TGTGCCAGCAGAAACCCGACTGACAACTCCTACGAGCAGTACTTC.

This chain uses TRBV28 with TRBJ1-1; D may be TRBD1 (5 bases). The CDR3 extends over 14 amino acids. Trimming left V 6 bases short and J 0 bases short, with 11 bases between. Germline V gene data show CDR1 as MDHEN and CDR2 as SYDVKM. The CDR3: CASSTSGMNTEAFF. CDR3 DNA: TGTGCCAGCAGCACCTCAGGGATGAACACTGAAGCTTTCTTT.

This chain uses TRBV11-1 with TRBJ2-7, with D hard to call. V dropped 3 bases and J dropped 0 bases, with 9 bases sitting between them. The germline V gene has CDR1 SGHAT and CDR2 FQDESV (reference sequence). The CDR3 has 14 amino acids. DNA for the CDR3: TGTGCCAGCAGCTTGAGCGCAAGCTCCTACGAGCAGTACTTC. Translation gives CASSLSASSYEQYF.

This clone was seen a few times. The CDR3 coding sequence is TGTGCCAGTAGTCTGACTAGCGGGAACTACAATGAGCAGTTCTTC. Its translation: CASSLTSGNYNEQFF. V is TRBV19 and J is TRBJ2-1; TRBD2 matches at 11 bases. The CDR3 runs to 15 residues. The trim removed 5 bases at V and 3 bases at J, leaving 3 bases unmatched. The germline gives CDR1 LNHDA, CDR2 SQIVND (reference sequence).